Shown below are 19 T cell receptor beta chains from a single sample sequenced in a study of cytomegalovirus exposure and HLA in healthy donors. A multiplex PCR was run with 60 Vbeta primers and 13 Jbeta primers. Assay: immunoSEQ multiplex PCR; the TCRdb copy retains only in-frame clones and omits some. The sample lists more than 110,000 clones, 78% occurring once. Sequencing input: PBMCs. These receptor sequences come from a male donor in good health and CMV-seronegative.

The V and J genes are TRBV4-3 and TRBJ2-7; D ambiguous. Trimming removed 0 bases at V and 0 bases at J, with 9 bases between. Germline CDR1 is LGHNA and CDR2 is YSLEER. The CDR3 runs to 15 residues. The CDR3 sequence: CASSQETPYSYEQYF. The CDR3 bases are TGCGCCAGCAGCCAAGAAACACCTTACTCCTACGAGCAGTACTTC.

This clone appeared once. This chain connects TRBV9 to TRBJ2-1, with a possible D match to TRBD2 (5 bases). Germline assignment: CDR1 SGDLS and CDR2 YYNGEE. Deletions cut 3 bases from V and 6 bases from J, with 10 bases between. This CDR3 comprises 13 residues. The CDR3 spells CASSGLLANEQFF. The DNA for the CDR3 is TGTGCCAGCAGCGGACTTCTAGCCAATGAGCAGTTCTTC.

CDR3 loop: CASSPNAVNTEAFF. The CDR3 coding sequence is TGTGCCAGCAGCCCGAATGCGGTGAACACTGAAGCTTTCTTT. The chain combines TRBV7-3 with TRBJ1-1; D gene ambiguous. The germline gives CDR1 SGHTA, CDR2 FQGTGA. This CDR3 is built from 14 residues. V shed 5 bases and J shed 0 bases, with 10 bases lying between them.

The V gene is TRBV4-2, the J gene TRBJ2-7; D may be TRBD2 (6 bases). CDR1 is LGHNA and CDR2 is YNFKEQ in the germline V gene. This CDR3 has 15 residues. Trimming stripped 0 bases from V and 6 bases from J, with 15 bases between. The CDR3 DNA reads TGTGCCAGCAGCCAAGAATGGGCGGGGATCTCCGAGCAGTACTTC. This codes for CASSQEWAGISEQYF.

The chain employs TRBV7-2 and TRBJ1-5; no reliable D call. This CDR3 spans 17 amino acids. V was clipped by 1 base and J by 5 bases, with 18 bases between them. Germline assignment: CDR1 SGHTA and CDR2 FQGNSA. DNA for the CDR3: TGTGCCAGCAGCTTAGGGGCCTATCCGGCGGGTCATCAGCCCCAGCATTTT. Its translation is CASSLGAYPAGHQPQHF.

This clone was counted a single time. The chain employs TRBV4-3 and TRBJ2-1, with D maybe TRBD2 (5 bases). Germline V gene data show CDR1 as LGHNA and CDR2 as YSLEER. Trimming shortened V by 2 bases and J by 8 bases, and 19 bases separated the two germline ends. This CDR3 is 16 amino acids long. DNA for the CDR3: TGCGCCAGCAGCCAAAGGGTCAAAGGGCCTAGCTATGAGCAGTTCTTC. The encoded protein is CASSQRVKGPSYEQFF.

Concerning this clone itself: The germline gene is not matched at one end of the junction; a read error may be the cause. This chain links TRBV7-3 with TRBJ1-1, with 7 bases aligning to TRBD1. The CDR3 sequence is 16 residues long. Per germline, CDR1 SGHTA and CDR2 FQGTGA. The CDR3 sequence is CASSITGVSMNTEAFF. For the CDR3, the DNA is TGTGCCAGCAGCATAACAGGGGTGTCGATGAACACTGAAGCTTTCTTT.

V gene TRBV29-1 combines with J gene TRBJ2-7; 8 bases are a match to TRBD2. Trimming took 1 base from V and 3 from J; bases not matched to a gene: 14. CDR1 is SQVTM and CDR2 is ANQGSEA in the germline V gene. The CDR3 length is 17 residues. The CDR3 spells CSVEVPAGTRAYYEQYF. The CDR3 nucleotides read TGCAGCGTTGAAGTTCCTGCCGGGACTAGAGCCTACTACGAGCAGTACTTC.

CDR3 nucleotides: TGCGCCAGCAGTGAACCCAAAGGACTAGCGGGATGCACAGATACGCAGTATTTT. Protein product: CASSEPKGLAGCTDTQYF. The chain carries TRBV10-1 and TRBJ2-3; 12 positions agree with TRBD2. CDR3 length equals 18 residues. Germline CDR1 WNHNN, CDR2 SYGVQD (reference sequence). With 3 bases clipped from V and 1 base from J, the junction kept 8 bases outside the gene matches.

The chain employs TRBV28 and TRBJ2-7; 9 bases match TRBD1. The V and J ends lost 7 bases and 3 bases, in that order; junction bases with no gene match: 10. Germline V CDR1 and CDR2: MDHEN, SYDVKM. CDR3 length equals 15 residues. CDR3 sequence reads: CASISSGQGRYEQYF. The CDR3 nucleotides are TGTGCCAGCATTAGTTCGGGACAGGGTCGCTACGAGCAGTACTTC.

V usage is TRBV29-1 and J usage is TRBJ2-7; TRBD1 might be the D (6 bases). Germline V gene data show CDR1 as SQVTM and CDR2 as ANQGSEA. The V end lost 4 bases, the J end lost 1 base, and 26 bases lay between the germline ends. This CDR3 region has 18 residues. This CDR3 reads CSVVVGQIDLRFSYEQYF. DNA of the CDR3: TGCAGCGTTGTCGTCGGACAGATCGACCTACGCTTTTCCTACGAGCAGTACTTC.

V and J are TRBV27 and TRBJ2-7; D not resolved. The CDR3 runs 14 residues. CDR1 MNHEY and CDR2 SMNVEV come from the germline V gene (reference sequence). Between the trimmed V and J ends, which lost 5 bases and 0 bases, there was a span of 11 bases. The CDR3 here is CASSTYQSSYEQYF. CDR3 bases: TGTGCCAGCAGTACGTACCAGTCCTCCTACGAGCAGTACTTC.

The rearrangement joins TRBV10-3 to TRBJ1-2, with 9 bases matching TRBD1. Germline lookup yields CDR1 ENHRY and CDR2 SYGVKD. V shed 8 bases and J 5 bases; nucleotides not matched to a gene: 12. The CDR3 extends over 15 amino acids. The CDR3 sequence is CAIQSSGQGRYGYTF. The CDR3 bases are TGTGCCATCCAATCCTCGGGACAGGGAAGATATGGCTACACCTTC.

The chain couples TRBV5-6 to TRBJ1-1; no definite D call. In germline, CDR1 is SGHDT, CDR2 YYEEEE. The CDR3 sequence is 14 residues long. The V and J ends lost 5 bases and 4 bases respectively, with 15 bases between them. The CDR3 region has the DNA TGTGCCAGCAGACGGATATTGTCAGGCACTGAAGCTTTCTTT. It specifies CASRRILSGTEAFF.

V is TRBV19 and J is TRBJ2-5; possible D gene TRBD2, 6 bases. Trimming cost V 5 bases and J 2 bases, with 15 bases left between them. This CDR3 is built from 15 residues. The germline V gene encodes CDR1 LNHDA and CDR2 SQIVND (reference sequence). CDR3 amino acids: CASSPSGAGQETQYF. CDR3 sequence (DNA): TGTGCCAGTAGTCCCTCGGGAGCGGGTCAAGAGACCCAGTACTTC.

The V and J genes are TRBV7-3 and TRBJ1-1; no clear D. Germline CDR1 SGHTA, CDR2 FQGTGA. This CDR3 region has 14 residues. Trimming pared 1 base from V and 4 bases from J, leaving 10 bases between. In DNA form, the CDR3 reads TGTGCCAGCAGCTTAATCGGGTGGAGCACTGAAGCTTTCTTT. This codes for CASSLIGWSTEAFF.

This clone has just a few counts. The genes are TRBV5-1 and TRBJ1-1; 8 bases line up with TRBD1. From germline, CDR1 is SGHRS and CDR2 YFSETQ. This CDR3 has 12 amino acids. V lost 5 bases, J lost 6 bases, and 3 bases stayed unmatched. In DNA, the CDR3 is TGCGCCAGCAGGGAGACAGGGGCTGAAGCTTTCTTT. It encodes CASRETGAEAFF.

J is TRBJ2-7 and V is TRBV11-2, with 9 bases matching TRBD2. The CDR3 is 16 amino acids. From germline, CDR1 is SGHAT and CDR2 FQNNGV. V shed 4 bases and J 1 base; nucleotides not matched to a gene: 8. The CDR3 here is CASSSIRLAGSYEQYF. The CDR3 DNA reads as TGTGCCAGCAGCTCCATTAGGCTAGCGGGGTCCTACGAGCAGTACTTC.

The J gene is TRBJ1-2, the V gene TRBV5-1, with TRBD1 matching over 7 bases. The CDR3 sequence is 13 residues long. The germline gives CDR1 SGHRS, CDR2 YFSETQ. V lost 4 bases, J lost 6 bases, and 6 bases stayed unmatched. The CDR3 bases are TGCGCCAGCAGCCTGCTCCAGGGGGATGGCTACACCTTC. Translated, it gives CASSLLQGDGYTF.